The rows below give T cell receptor beta chains drawn from one sample of a study of graft-versus-host responses after intestinal transplantation. TCRdb's copy holds only in-frame clones and misses some; the assay was immunoSEQ multiplex PCR. The table has tens of thousands of clones, approximately 40% seen once. The source was alloreactive CD8+ T cells from a mixed lymphocyte reaction culture, collected before transplantation. The receptor source for this set is a human patient who was an organ donor for intestinal transplantation. The CDR3 runs from the conserved cysteine through the conserved F or W. Each record gives: clone size, D gene, V gene, J gene, CDR3 protein, CDR3 DNA. D genes are given only for firm matches. The listing skips clone size in some rows; elsewhere it reads once, few, many or a size class.

>-|-|TRBV4-1|TRBJ2-7
CASSSFTGSEQYF
TGCGCCAGCAGCTCTTTTACAGGGTCCGAGCAGTACTTC
>few|TRBD2|TRBV6-5|TRBJ2-1
CASSGLADYNEQFF
TGTGCCAGCAGTGGACTAGCGGATTACAATGAGCAGTTCTTC
>few|-|TRBV7-2|TRBJ2-7
CASSLAPGPYEQYF
TGTGCCAGCAGCTTAGCACCAGGCCCCTACGAGCAGTACTTC
>once|-|TRBV5-1|TRBJ2-3
CASSLEGPAGDTQYF
TGCGCCAGCAGCTTGGAGGGCCCAGCGGGAGATACGCAGTATTTT
>-|TRBD2|TRBV28|TRBJ2-7
CASSPSGTSGDEQYF
TGTGCCAGCAGTCCCTCCGGGACTAGCGGGGACGAGCAGTACTTC
>-|-|TRBV6-5|TRBJ2-2
CASSMRQVTTGELFF
TGTGCCAGCAGTATGAGACAGGTTACGACCGGGGAGCTGTTTTTT
>-|TRBD2|TRBV6-4|TRBJ2-7
CASSYGSGGYEQYF
TGTGCCAGCAGTTACGGTAGCGGGGGGTACGAGCAGTACTTC
>few|TRBD1|TRBV7-9|TRBJ2-3
CAGSDRAAQYF
TGTGCCGGCTCAGACAGGGCCGCGCAGTATTTT
>few|TRBD2|TRBV6-5|TRBJ2-1
CASSVGTSGSYEQFF
TGTGCCAGCAGTGTCGGGACTAGCGGGAGCTATGAGCAGTTCTTC
>-|-|TRBV28|TRBJ1-1
CASREWGQNTEAFF
TGTGCCAGCAGGGAATGGGGACAGAACACTGAAGCTTTCTTT
>-|TRBD1|TRBV19|TRBJ2-2
CASSRIGTGDTGELFF
TGTGCCAGTAGCCGCATCGGGACAGGGGACACCGGGGAGCTGTTTTTT
>-|TRBD1|TRBV27|TRBJ1-2
CASSVTGWGALGFHGYTF
TGTGCCAGCAGTGTGACAGGGTGGGGGGCCCTGGGCTTCCATGGCTACACCTTC
>-|TRBD1|TRBV7-9|TRBJ2-5
CASSYTGGTETQYF
TGTGCCAGCAGTTATACAGGGGGAACAGAGACCCAGTACTTC
>few|TRBD2|TRBV10-1|TRBJ2-1
CASNVAGGQLSYNEQFF
TGCGCCAGCAATGTAGCGGGAGGGCAACTCTCCTACAATGAGCAGTTCTTC
>few|TRBD2|TRBV6-5|TRBJ2-7
CASINSGRTDEQYF
TGTGCCAGCATAAATAGCGGGAGGACGGACGAGCAGTACTTC
>few|-|TRBV6-5|TRBJ1-2
CASSEDNYGYTF
TGTGCCAGCAGTGAAGACAACTATGGCTACACCTTC
>-|TRBD1|TRBV5-6|TRBJ2-7
CASSLGQGAYEQYF
TGTGCCAGCAGCTTAGGACAGGGGGCGTACGAGCAGTACTTC
>-|TRBD1|TRBV4-1|TRBJ2-7
CASSQDRTGGSYEQYF
TGCGCCAGCAGCCAAGATCGGACAGGGGGCTCCTACGAGCAGTACTTC
>-|-|TRBV2|TRBJ2-1
CASTEVSNGNEQFF
TGTGCCAGCACCGAGGTCTCTAACGGCAATGAGCAGTTCTTC
>few|-|TRBV6-6|TRBJ2-5
CASSPTWAETQYF
TGTGCCAGCAGTCCTACATGGGCGGAGACCCAGTACTTC
>once|-|TRBV29-1|TRBJ2-7
CSVRDRSYEQYF
TGCAGCGTAAGGGACCGCTCCTACGAGCAGTACTTC
>few|TRBD2|TRBV9|TRBJ2-3
CASSVHLAGDTQYF
TGTGCCAGCAGCGTACACCTAGCGGGGGATACGCAGTATTTT
>medium-sized|TRBD2|TRBV6-6|TRBJ2-2
CAIEREGTGELFF
TGTGCCATCGAGCGGGAAGGGACCGGGGAGCTGTTTTTT
>-|-|TRBV28|TRBJ2-2
CASSLQGPGELFF
TGTGCCAGCAGTTTACAGGGTCCCGGGGAGCTGTTTTTT
>-|TRBD2|TRBV28|TRBJ2-1
CASISERGYNEQFF
TGTGCCAGCATCTCCGAGCGGGGTTACAATGAGCAGTTCTTC
>-|-|TRBV18|TRBJ2-1
CASSPYRVPGNEQFF
TGTGCCAGCTCACCGTACAGGGTCCCTGGGAATGAGCAGTTCTTC
>few|-|TRBV7-2|TRBJ2-7
CASSPRDISTYEQYF
TGTGCCAGCAGTCCACGGGACATCTCAACCTACGAGCAGTACTTC
>medium-sized|-|TRBV6-5|TRBJ2-7
CASSYSPGSGYEQYF
TGTGCCAGCAGTTACTCCCCGGGGAGCGGGTACGAGCAGTACTTC
>-|-|TRBV7-9|TRBJ2-7
CASSWTLGGFGSYEQYF
TGTGCCAGCAGCTGGACTTTAGGGGGGTTTGGTTCCTACGAGCAGTACTTC
>-|-|TRBV27|TRBJ2-7
CASSLVPRGGEQYF
TGTGCCAGCAGTTTAGTCCCCAGGGGAGGCGAGCAGTACTTC
>-|-|TRBV7-2|TRBJ2-7
CASSLAGLGTYEQYF
TGTGCCAGCAGCTTAGCCGGTCTGGGGACCTACGAGCAGTACTTC
>-|-|TRBV5-6|TRBJ2-7
CASSALRDSTYEQYF
TGTGCCAGCAGCGCCTTGCGGGACTCTACCTACGAGCAGTACTTC
>-|-|TRBV27|TRBJ1-2
CASSLSYSYGYTF
TGTGCCAGCAGTTTATCGTACAGCTATGGCTACACCTTC
>-|TRBD1|TRBV2|TRBJ2-5
CASSPGQGLQGRTQYF
TGTGCCAGCAGTCCGGGACAGGGGCTACAGGGGAGGACCCAGTACTTC
>few|-|TRBV5-4|TRBJ1-1
CASLEGNTEAFF
TGTGCCAGCTTAGAGGGGAACACTGAAGCTTTCTTT
>-|-|TRBV5-1|TRBJ2-7
CASSLLAPVFEQYF
TGCGCCAGCAGCTTGTTAGCGCCAGTGTTCGAGCAGTACTTC
>few|-|TRBV28|TRBJ1-5
CASSLSGTNQPQHF
TGTGCCAGCAGTTTATCCGGGACCAATCAGCCCCAGCATTTT
>-|TRBD1|TRBV4-2|TRBJ2-3
CASSQVFSLSQGAGDTQYF
TGTGCCAGCAGCCAAGTGTTTTCGTTATCTCAGGGGGCGGGAGATACGCAGTATTTT
>few|-|TRBV6-5|TRBJ2-5
CAIRTVQETQYF
TGTGCCATCCGGACAGTTCAAGAGACCCAGTACTTC
>few|TRBD2|TRBV6-5|TRBJ2-1
CASWVGGRSNEQFF
TGTGCCAGCTGGGTTGGCGGGAGAAGCAATGAGCAGTTCTTC
>-|-|TRBV6-1|TRBJ2-3
CASSERGPQIMWTSTDTQYF
TGTGCCAGCAGTGAACGGGGGCCGCAAATTATGTGGACTAGCACAGATACGCAGTATTTT
>-|-|TRBV13|TRBJ2-3
CASASTGWPGDSSTDTQYF
TGTGCCAGCGCCAGTACAGGGTGGCCTGGTGATTCTAGCACAGATACGCAGTATTTT
>medium-sized|-|TRBV13|TRBJ1-2
CASSLGLYGYTF
TGTGCCAGCAGCTTAGGGTTATATGGCTACACCTTC
>-|TRBD1|TRBV30|TRBJ1-2
CAWRLRGLDGYTF
TGTGCCTGGAGGCTCAGGGGGCTGGATGGCTACACCTTC
>-|TRBD1|TRBV12-5|TRBJ1-1
CASGLVPGQENTEAFF
TGTGCTAGTGGTTTGGTACCGGGACAGGAGAACACTGAAGCTTTCTTT
>-|TRBD2|TRBV2|TRBJ2-1
CASSPGTSSYNEQFF
TGTGCCAGCAGTCCGGGGACTAGCTCCTACAATGAGCAGTTCTTC
>-|-|TRBV19|TRBJ1-1
CASSIERGREAFF
TGTGCCAGTAGTATAGAGCGGGGGAGAGAAGCTTTCTTT
>medium-sized|-|TRBV28|TRBJ2-7
CASSPGLISYEQYF
TGTGCCAGCAGTCCGGGACTCATCTCCTACGAGCAGTACTTC
>-|TRBD1|TRBV6-1|TRBJ2-7
CASRAPGQGDYEQYF
TGTGCCAGCAGGGCCCCGGGACAGGGAGACTACGAGCAGTACTTC
>-|-|TRBV10-1|TRBJ1-5
CASSESVISIVQPQHF
TGCGCCAGCAGTGAGTCGGTCATTTCAATTGTTCAGCCCCAGCATTTT